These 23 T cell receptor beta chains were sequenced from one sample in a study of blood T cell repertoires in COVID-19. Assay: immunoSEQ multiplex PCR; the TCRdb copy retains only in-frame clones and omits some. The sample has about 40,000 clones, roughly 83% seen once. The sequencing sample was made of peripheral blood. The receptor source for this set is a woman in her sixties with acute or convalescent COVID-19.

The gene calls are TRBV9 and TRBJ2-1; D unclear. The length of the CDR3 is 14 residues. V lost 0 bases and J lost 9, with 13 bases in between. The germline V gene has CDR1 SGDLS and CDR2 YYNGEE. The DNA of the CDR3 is TGTGCCAGCAGCGTAGTCCCCGACACGAGTGAGCAGTTCTTC. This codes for CASSVVPDTSEQFF.

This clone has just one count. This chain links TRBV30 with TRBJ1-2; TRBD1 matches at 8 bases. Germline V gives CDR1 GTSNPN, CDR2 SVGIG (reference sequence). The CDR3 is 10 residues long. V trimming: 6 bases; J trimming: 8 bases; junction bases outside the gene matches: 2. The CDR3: CACSGGGYTF. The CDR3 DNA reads TGTGCCTGTTCAGGGGGCGGCTACACCTTC.

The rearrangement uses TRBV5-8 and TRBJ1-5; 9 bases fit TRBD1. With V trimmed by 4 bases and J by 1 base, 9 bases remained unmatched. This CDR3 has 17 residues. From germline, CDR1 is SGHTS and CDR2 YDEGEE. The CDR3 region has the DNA TGTGCCAGCAGCACTGGGACAGGGAGGGCGAGCAATCAGCCCCAGCATTTT. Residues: CASSTGTGRASNQPQHF.

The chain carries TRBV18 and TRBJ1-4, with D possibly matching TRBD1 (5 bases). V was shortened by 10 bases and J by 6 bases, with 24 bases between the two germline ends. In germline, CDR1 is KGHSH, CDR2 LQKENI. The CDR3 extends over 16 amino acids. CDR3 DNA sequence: TGTGCCACCAGCCCCCGGGCCGGGGGGATGGATGAAAAACTGTTTTTT. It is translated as CATSPRAGGMDEKLFF.

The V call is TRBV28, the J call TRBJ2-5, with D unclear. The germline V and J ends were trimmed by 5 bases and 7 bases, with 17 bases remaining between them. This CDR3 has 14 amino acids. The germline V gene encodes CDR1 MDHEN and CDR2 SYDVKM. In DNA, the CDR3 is TGTGCCAGCAGTCCTCAGGCTTCCAAGAGGACCCAGTACTTC. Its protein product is CASSPQASKRTQYF.

The chain's CDR3 is CASSQDRVGYGYTF. The DNA for the CDR3 is TGTGCCAGCAGCCAGGACAGGGTAGGCTATGGCTACACCTTC. J is TRBJ1-2 and V is TRBV7-9; 8 bases match TRBD1. CDR3 length: 14 amino acids. Germline-derived CDR1 and CDR2 are SEHNR and FQNEAQ (reference sequence). Trimming took 5 bases from V and 4 from J; bases not matched to a gene: 6. Together with reference TRBV7-9 and TRBJ1-2, the CDR3 gives the full variable domain: DTGVSQNPRHKITKRGQNVTFRCDPISEHNRLYWYRQTLGQGPEFLTYFQNEAQLEKSRLLSDRFSAERPKGSFSTLEIQRTEQGDSAMYLCASSQDRVGYGYTFGSGTRLTVV.

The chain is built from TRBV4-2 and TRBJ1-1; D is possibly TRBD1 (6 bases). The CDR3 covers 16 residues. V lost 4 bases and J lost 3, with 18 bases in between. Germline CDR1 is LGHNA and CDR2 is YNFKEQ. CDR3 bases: TGTGCCAGCAGCCTGTTGGGGGGGGCAGGGGACACTGAAGCTTTCTTT. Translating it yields CASSLLGGAGDTEAFF.

The CDR3 spells CASSLAGNRGSWPLHF. For the CDR3, the DNA is TGTGCCAGCAGCTTGGCCGGAAACAGGGGGTCTTGGCCCCTCCACTTT. This rearrangement joins TRBV5-5 to TRBJ1-6, with 8 nucleotides matching TRBD1. The CDR3 is made up of 16 amino acids. CDR1 and CDR2 (germline): SGHKS, YYEKEE (reference sequence). V was clipped by 0 bases and J by 13 bases; unmatched bases: 12. Supplemented by reference TRBV5-5 and TRBJ1-6, the full variable domain reads DAGVTQSPTHLIKTRGQQVTLRCSPISGHKSVSWYQQVLGQGPQFIFQYYEKEERGRGNFPDRFSARQFPNYSSELNVNALLLGDSALYLCASSLAGNRGSWPLHFGNGTRLTVT.

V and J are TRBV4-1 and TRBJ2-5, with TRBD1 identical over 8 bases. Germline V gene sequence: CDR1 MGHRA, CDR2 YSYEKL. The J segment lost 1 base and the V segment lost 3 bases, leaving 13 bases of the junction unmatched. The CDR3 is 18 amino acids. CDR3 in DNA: TGCGCCAGCAGCCACAGAACGGGGACAGGAACGTCCCAAGAGACCCAGTACTTC. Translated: CASSHRTGTGTSQETQYF.

This chain's CDR3 is CASSQSGGAINEQFF. The CDR3 DNA is TGTGCCAGCAGCCAGAGCGGGGGGGCCATTAATGAGCAGTTCTTC. This chain links TRBV3-1 (or the pseudogene TRBV3-2) with TRBJ2-1; 10 bases are a match to TRBD2. The germline V gene encodes CDR1 LGHDT and CDR2 YNNKEL (reference sequence). The J segment lost 7 bases and the V segment lost 3 bases, leaving 6 bases of the junction unmatched. The CDR3 is 15 amino acids.

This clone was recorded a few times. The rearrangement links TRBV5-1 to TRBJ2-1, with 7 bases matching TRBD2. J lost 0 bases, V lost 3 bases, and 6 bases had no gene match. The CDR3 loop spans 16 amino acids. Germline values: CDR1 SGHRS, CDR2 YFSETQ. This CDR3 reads CASSSPSSGSYNEQFF. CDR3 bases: TGCGCCAGCAGCTCCCCTTCTAGCGGCTCCTACAATGAGCAGTTCTTC. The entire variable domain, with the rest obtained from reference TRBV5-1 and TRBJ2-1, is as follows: KAGVTQTPRYLIKTRGQQVTLSCSPISGHRSVSWYQQTPGQGLQFLFEYFSETQRNKGNFPGRFSGRQFSNSRSEMNVSTLELGDSALYLCASSSPSSGSYNEQFFGPGTRLTVL.

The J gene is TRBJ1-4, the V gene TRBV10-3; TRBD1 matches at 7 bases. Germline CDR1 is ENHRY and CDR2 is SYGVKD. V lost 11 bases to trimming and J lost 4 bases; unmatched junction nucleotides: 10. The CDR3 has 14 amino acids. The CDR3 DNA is TGTGCCTCGTCGCCGGGACAGATTAATGAAAAACTGTTTTTT. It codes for CASSPGQINEKLFF.

The CDR3 coding sequence is TGTGCCAGTAGCATACAGGGTTATAGCAATCAGCCCCAGCATTTT. Amino acids: CASSIQGYSNQPQHF. V gene TRBV19 combines with J gene TRBJ1-5; TRBD1 might be the D (6 bases). Trimming removed 6 bases at V and 0 bases at J, with 12 bases between. This CDR3 has 15 residues. Germline V gene lookup returns CDR1 LNHDA and CDR2 SQIVND (reference sequence).

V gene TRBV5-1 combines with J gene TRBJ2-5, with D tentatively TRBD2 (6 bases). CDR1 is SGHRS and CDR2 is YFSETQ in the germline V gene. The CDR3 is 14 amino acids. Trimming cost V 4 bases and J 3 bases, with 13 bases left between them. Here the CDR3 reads CASSQLASEETQYF. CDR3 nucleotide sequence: TGCGCCAGCAGCCAACTAGCCTCGGAAGAGACCCAGTACTTC.

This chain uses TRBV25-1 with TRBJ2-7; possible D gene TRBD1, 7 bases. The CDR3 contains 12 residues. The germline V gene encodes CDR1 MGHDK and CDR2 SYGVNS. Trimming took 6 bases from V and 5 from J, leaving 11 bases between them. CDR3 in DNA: TGTGCCAGCAGCAGGGGGGTCGACGAGCAGTACTTC. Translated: CASSRGVDEQYF.

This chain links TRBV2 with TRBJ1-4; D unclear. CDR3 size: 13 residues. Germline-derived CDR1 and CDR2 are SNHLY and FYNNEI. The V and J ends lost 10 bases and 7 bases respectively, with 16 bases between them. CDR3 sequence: CATLRGLGEKLFF. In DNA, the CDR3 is TGTGCCACCCTCCGAGGGTTGGGTGAAAAACTGTTTTTT.

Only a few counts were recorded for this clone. In nucleotides, the CDR3 is TGTGCCAGCAGCGGTCGGGACAGGGCCGTTAGAGGCTACACCTTC. Translated, it gives CASSGRDRAVRGYTF. The J gene is TRBJ1-2, the V gene TRBV5-4; TRBD1 matches 9 bases. The ends lost 4 bases at V and 8 bases at J; junction bases unmatched: 12. This CDR3 has 15 residues. Per germline, CDR1 SGHNT and CDR2 YYREEE (reference sequence).

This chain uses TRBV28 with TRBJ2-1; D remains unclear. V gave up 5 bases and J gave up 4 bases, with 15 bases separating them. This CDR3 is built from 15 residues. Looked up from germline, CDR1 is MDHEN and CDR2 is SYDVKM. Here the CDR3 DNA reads TGTGCCAGCAGTGGTTTTAGTAGGCGGTACAATGAGCAGTTCTTC. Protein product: CASSGFSRRYNEQFF.

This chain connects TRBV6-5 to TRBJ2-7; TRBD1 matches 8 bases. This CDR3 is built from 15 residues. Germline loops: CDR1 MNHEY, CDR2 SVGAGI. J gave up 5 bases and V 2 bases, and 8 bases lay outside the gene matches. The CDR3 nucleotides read TGTGCCAGCAGTTACGGGCGGGACAGGTTCCACGAGCAGTACTTC. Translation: CASSYGRDRFHEQYF.

CDR3 sequence: CASSSAGRSNYGYTF. The CDR3 nucleotides read TGTGCCAGCAGTTCCGCGGGACGGTCTAACTATGGCTACACCTTC. The chain combines TRBV6-6 with TRBJ1-2, with D maybe TRBD1 (5 bases). This CDR3 is 15 amino acids long. V lost 4 bases to trimming and J lost 0 bases, with 12 bases between them. Germline CDR1 and CDR2: MNHNY and SVGAGI (reference sequence).

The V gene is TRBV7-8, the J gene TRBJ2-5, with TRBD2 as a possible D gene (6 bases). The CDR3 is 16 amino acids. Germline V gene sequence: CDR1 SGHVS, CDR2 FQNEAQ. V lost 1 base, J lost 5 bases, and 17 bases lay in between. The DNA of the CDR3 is TGTGCCAGCAGCTTAGAGGGGAGGAGCCCTAGGGAGACCCAGTACTTC. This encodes CASSLEGRSPRETQYF.

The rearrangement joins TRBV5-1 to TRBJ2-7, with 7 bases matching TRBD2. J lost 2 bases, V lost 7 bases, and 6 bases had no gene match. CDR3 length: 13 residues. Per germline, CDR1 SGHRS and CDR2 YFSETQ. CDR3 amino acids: CASALLAAYEQYF. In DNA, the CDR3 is TGCGCCAGCGCGCTCCTAGCGGCCTACGAGCAGTACTTC.

CDR3: CASDPGINPSTDTQYF. CDR3 nucleotides: TGTGCTAGTGACCCGGGGATAAACCCTAGCACAGATACGCAGTATTTT. This chain links TRBV12-5 with TRBJ2-3; D possibly corresponds to TRBD2 (5 bases). CDR1 and CDR2 from the germline V gene are LGHNT and FRNRAP. V lost 7 bases to trimming and J lost 0 bases, with 17 bases between them. The CDR3 runs 16 residues.